The source of this T cell receptor beta chain is a study of graft-versus-host responses after intestinal transplantation. Study-level points and caveats: Subjects displaying graft-donor T cell macrochimerism possessed elevated graft-versus-host to host-versus-graft clonal ratios inside allografts. Association was observed between peak circulating GvH clone levels and early post-transplant HvG declines.

Only in-frame clones appear in the TCRdb table, and some are missing; sequencing was by immunoSEQ multiplex PCR. Among about 6,400 clones listed, about four fifths were seen once. The starting material, graft tissue, was processed to release intraepithelial and lamina propria lymphocytes. The CDR3 contains 17 residues. The V segment lost 1 base and the J segment 7 bases; nucleotides outside the gene matches: 5. Germline lookup yields CDR1 KGHSH and CDR2 LQKENI. Worth noting for this clone: Its antigen is not known.

The chain carries TRBV18 and TRBJ1-6; 12 bases align to TRBD1. This sequence originates from a human patient who received an intestinal transplant, so some T cells may come from the graft donor. Sample: ileum tissue, taken approximately 310 days after intestinal transplant. CDR3 sequence: CASSPLGTGGENSPLHF. DNA of the CDR3: TGTGCCAGCTCACCACTGGGGACAGGGGGCGAAAATTCACCCCTCCACTTT.